Each of the 5 T cell receptor beta chains below was sequenced from the same sample in a study of regulatory T cells in long-lasting Graves disease (dated by TCRdb to 2020 to 2023). The method was multiplex PCR. Sequencing was performed on an Illumina HiSeq 4000. iRepertoire HTBI primers and Arm-PCR amplification of CDR3 regions were used to construct TCR beta libraries. TCRdb applied fastp at Q25 and MiXCR to the public reads, then kept only in-frame beta chains. CDR3 protein duplicates are merged, each entry listing the most common genes and DNA. Present in this sample are hundreds of thousands of distinct CDR3 sequences, about a sixth of which were seen just once. The ten largest clones add up to approximately 35% of the sample. The time point label on this specimen signifies: newly diagnosed GD, antithyroid drugs for less than 3 months. For both TCR sequencing and RNA sequencing, RNA was extracted from PBMCs in TRIzol.

Here the sequenced sample was peripheral blood mononuclear cells (PBMCs), taken at new diagnosis, from a patient treated with antithyroid drugs. Receptors were obtained from a female donor with Graves disease.

In its sample, this clonotype was seen many times. The V gene is TRBV2, the J gene TRBJ2-7; TRBD2 might be the D (5 bases). Germline V CDR1 and CDR2: SNHLY, FYNNEI. The germline V and J ends were trimmed by 8 bases and 3 bases, with 17 bases remaining between them. The length of the CDR3 is 14 residues. The CDR3 reads CASVHEGRLYEQYF. CDR3 DNA: TGTGCCAGCGTACACGAGGGTCGCCTCTACGAGCAGTACTTC.

This clonotype was observed many times. This CDR3 is CASSPSPGSHYEQYF. In DNA form, the CDR3 reads TGTGCCAGCAGCCCCTCCCCCGGCTCCCACTACGAGCAGTACTTC. The V gene is TRBV11-3, the J gene TRBJ2-7; no firm D call. The CDR3 has 15 amino acids. Germline values: CDR1 SGHNT, CDR2 YENEEA. V lost 5 bases and J 3 bases, leaving 17 bases between the germline ends.

The chain links TRBV5-1 to TRBJ2-5, with a possible D match to TRBD2 (5 bases). The CDR3 consists of 12 residues. V lost 4 bases, J lost 4 bases, and 8 bases lay in between. Germline CDR1 SGHRS, CDR2 YFSETQ. The CDR3 DNA is TGCGCCAGCAGCCCGGCGGGAGAGACCCAGTACTTC. Residues: CASSPAGETQYF. The variable domain in full, completed from reference TRBV5-1 and TRBJ2-5, reads KAGVTQTPRYLIKTRGQQVTLSCSPISGHRSVSWYQQTPGQGLQFLFEYFSETQRNKGNFPGRFSGRQFSNSRSEMNVSTLELGDSALYLCASSPAGETQYFGPGTRLLVL.

Many counts were recorded for this clonotype. The chain combines TRBV13 with TRBJ2-3; 9 bases line up with TRBD1. The junction had 10 bases not matched to a gene; V was cut back by 4 bases and J by 5 bases. CDR1 and CDR2 (germline): PRHDT, FYEKMQ (reference sequence). The CDR3 is 16 residues long. CDR3 nucleotide sequence: TGTGCCAGCAGCTGGACAGGGGCCAAGGCTAGAGATACGCAGTATTTT. Protein sequence: CASSWTGAKARDTQYF. Looking up the rest from reference TRBV13 and TRBJ2-3 gives the full variable domain: AAGVIQSPRHLIKEKRETATLKCYPIPRHDTVYWYQQGPGQDPQFLISFYEKMQSDKGSIPDRFSAQQFSDYHSELNMSSLELGDSALYFCASSWTGAKARDTQYFGPGTRLTVL.

Details on this clonotype: A read error is possible here, since a much larger clone lies one base away. This sequence joins TRBV6-2 or TRBV6-3 and TRBJ1-2; D is undetermined. This CDR3 spans 13 amino acids. With 5 bases removed from V and 8 bases from J, the gap between germline ends came to 15 bases. In germline, CDR1 is MNHEY, CDR2 SVGEGT. The CDR3 sequence: CASSRATTGGYTF. CDR3 in DNA: TGTGCCAGCAGTCGGGCCACAACGGGAGGCTACACCTTC.